This is a list of T cell receptor beta chains from one sample in a study of patients and donors after allogeneic stem cell transplantation. TCRdb reprocessed the RT-PCR reads via MiXCR and lists one record per CDR3 protein. The sample lists about 960,000 distinct CDR3 sequences, around 17% occurring once. Sequenced material: blood, either unsorted or a sorted T cell fraction (not recorded which). These receptors were collected from a human donor who was either an allogeneic HSCT recipient or a stem cell or donor lymphocyte infusion donor (not recorded which). It is not recorded whose cells these are; they may come from a transplant donor. Each CDR3 is given with its conserved first and last residue. Fields, in order: D gene, V gene, J gene, clone size, CDR3 DNA, CDR3 protein. The D gene is left open where the match is weak. The size of a clone is reported for some rows only, either as once, few or many, or as a class for expanded clones.

NA	TRBV19	TRBJ1-1	NA	TGTGCCAGTACCAGCAAACGTCGGGACGGAAACACTGAAGCTTTCTTT	CASTSKRRDGNTEAFF
NA	TRBV24-1	TRBJ2-5	few	TGTGCCACCAGTGATTTCTCTTCGCAGGAGACCCAGTACTTC	CATSDFSSQETQYF
TRBD2	TRBV27	TRBJ2-7	NA	TGTGCCAGCAGTTTACAGAGCGGGGGGCCCTACGAGCAGTACTTC	CASSLQSGGPYEQYF
TRBD2	TRBV3-1	TRBJ2-7	NA	TGTGCCAGCAGCCAAGATGTCGGGAGGGCCCGGGAGCAGTACTTC	CASSQDVGRAREQYF
NA	TRBV7-2	TRBJ1-3	NA	TGTGCCAGCAGCCCCAGTATTGGGGCTGGAAACACCATATATTTT	CASSPSIGAGNTIYF
NA	TRBV25-1	TRBJ2-1	many	TGTGCCAGCAGTGAATCTGGGGAAGGTGAGCAGTTCTTC	CASSESGEGEQFF
NA	TRBV27	TRBJ1-2	few	TGTGCCAGCAGCGACTCGACAGGTCTCCCTAAATTC	CASSDSTGLPKF
NA	TRBV9	TRBJ1-6	few	TGTGCCAGCAGCGTAGGTATGATCCCTGATTCACCCCTCCACTTT	CASSVGMIPDSPLHF
NA	TRBV12-3/TRBV12-4	TRBJ2-5	few	TGTGCCAGCAGCCCTCCACGGACGGTGACCCAAGAGACCCAGTACTTC	CASSPPRTVTQETQYF
NA	TRBV29-1	TRBJ2-1	many	TGCAGCGTGCGGCCACACGGGAACTACAATGAGCAGTTCTTC	CSVRPHGNYNEQFF
NA	TRBV6-5	TRBJ2-1	NA	TGTGCCAGCCCCCCGGCCGGTGAGCAGTTCTTC	CASPPAGEQFF
TRBD1	TRBV5-6	TRBJ1-1	NA	TGTGCCAGCAGCTTGAACAGGGGCTGGTACACTGAAGCTTTCTTT	CASSLNRGWYTEAFF
NA	TRBV5-1	TRBJ2-5	NA	TGCGCCAGCAGCACTGGGACTCTGGAGACCCAGTACTTC	CASSTGTLETQYF
NA	TRBV4-2	TRBJ2-3	many	TGTGCCAGCAGCCAGCTCCTAAGCACAGATACGCAGTATTTT	CASSQLLSTDTQYF
NA	TRBV12-3/TRBV12-4	TRBJ1-1	NA	TGTGCCAGCAGAACAACCCACAGAGGAGGGTACACTGAAGCTTTCTTT	CASRTTHRGGYTEAFF
TRBD2	TRBV18	TRBJ2-7	NA	TGTGCCAGCTCACAGCTAGCGGGAGACGGCTACGAGCAGTACTTC	CASSQLAGDGYEQYF
NA	TRBV6-1	TRBJ1-1	NA	TGTGCCAGCCGAGGTGTGGAGAACACTGAAGCTTTCTTT	CASRGVENTEAFF
NA	TRBV25-1	TRBJ1-4	NA	TGTGCCAGCAGTGAATTGCGTCTTGGGGAAAAACTGTTTTTT	CASSELRLGEKLFF
NA	TRBV20-1	TRBJ2-3	NA	TGCAGTGCTAGAAAGGGACCCGATACTAGCACAGATACGCAGTATTTT	CSARKGPDTSTDTQYF
TRBD2	TRBV5-6	TRBJ2-4	NA	TGTGCCAGCAGCTTGCTGGGGGGGGTTGGCAGTATGACCATAGCCAAAAACATTCAGTACTTC	CASSLLGGVGSMTIAKNIQYF
TRBD1	TRBV29-1	TRBJ2-7	many	TGCAGCGTCCTTGGACAGGACTACGAGCAGTACTTC	CSVLGQDYEQYF
NA	TRBV15	TRBJ2-5	NA	TGTGCCACCAGCGGAGGCAGGACAAGACAAGAGACCCAGTACTTC	CATSGGRTRQETQYF
NA	TRBV29-1	TRBJ1-1	NA	TGCAGCGTAACCAAGGGAGCGAAGACTGAAGCTTTCTTT	CSVTKGAKTEAFF
NA	TRBV5-1	TRBJ1-2	few	TGCGCCAGCAACACAGGGACTAACTATGGCTACACCTTC	CASNTGTNYGYTF
NA	TRBV12-3/TRBV12-4	TRBJ1-1	NA	TGTGCCAGCAGGGGGCCAGAGAACACTGAAGCTTTCTTT	CASRGPENTEAFF
NA	TRBV5-1	TRBJ2-2	NA	TGCGCCAGCAGCATCCGGACTGCTTCGAACACCGGGGAGCTGTTTTTT	CASSIRTASNTGELFF
NA	TRBV7-2	TRBJ2-1	NA	TGTGCCAGCAGCCCCCGTAGCGGAAGCTCCTACAATGAGCAGTTCTTC	CASSPRSGSSYNEQFF
NA	TRBV10-3	TRBJ1-5	NA	TGTGCCATCAGTGTTCTGGAAAATCAGCCCCAGCATTTT	CAISVLENQPQHF
TRBD1	TRBV29-1	TRBJ2-6	NA	TGCAGCGTTGGAGGGACAGGGTCGGGGACCAACGTCCTGACTTTC	CSVGGTGSGTNVLTF
TRBD1	TRBV29-1	TRBJ2-7	NA	TGCAGCGTTCGGACAGGGGGCTACGAGCAGTACTTC	CSVRTGGYEQYF
TRBD1	TRBV24-1	TRBJ2-7	NA	TGTGCCACCTCGGACAGGGGCCACGAGCAGTACTTC	CATSDRGHEQYF
NA	TRBV11-3	TRBJ2-3	many	TGTGCCAGCAGTTTCGGGACGGCGAGCACAGATACGCAGTATTTT	CASSFGTASTDTQYF
TRBD2	TRBV20-1	TRBJ2-7	NA	TGCAGTGCTATTCAGACTAGCGGGAGCGAGCAGTACTTC	CSAIQTSGSEQYF
TRBD2	TRBV10-3	TRBJ2-1	NA	TGTGCCATCAGTGATTCCGGACTAGCGGGAGGTAACGATGAGCAGTTCTTC	CAISDSGLAGGNDEQFF
NA	TRBV18	TRBJ2-3	NA	TGTGCCAGCTCACCACCGACGCTAATGGGGCTTACGCAGTATTTT	CASSPPTLMGLTQYF
NA	TRBV3-1	TRBJ1-1	few	TGTGCCAGCAGCCAAGCGGCTGAAGCTTTCTTT	CASSQAAEAFF
TRBD2	TRBV24-1	TRBJ2-1	NA	TGTGCCACCAGTGATCCCGGGACTAGCGAATTCAATGAGCAGTTCTTC	CATSDPGTSEFNEQFF
TRBD1	TRBV5-1	TRBJ2-2	NA	TGCGCCAGCAGCACTACAGGGGGCCCCGGGGAGCTGTTTTTT	CASSTTGGPGELFF
TRBD2	TRBV12-3/TRBV12-4	TRBJ2-3	many	TGTGCCAGCAGTTTAGAGTTGCGGGAGGGCGCAGATACGCAGTATTTT	CASSLELREGADTQYF
NA	TRBV29-1	TRBJ2-5	few	TGCAGCGTTGGCTCGGGAGATCGAGGGTACCAAGAGACCCAGTACTTC	CSVGSGDRGYQETQYF
TRBD2	TRBV20-1	TRBJ2-1	NA	TGCAGTGGGAGCGGGACGAGTCGGTCCTACAATGAGCAGTTCTTC	CSGSGTSRSYNEQFF
TRBD1	TRBV6-5	TRBJ2-3	NA	TGTGCCAGCAGTTACCAGGGGGTAAGCACAGATACGCAGTATTTT	CASSYQGVSTDTQYF
TRBD2	TRBV10-3	TRBJ2-1	few	TGTGCCATCAGTGGCGTAGCGGGGGGCCACTACAATGAGCAGTTCTTC	CAISGVAGGHYNEQFF
NA	TRBV6-5	TRBJ2-1	few	TGTGCCAGCAGTTACCCAGGGAGTGAGCAGTTCTTC	CASSYPGSEQFF
NA	TRBV10-3	TRBJ1-5	NA	TGTGCCATCAGTGACAGGGAGGGCAATCAGCCCCAGCATTTT	CAISDREGNQPQHF
TRBD1	TRBV5-1	TRBJ2-7	many	TGCGCCAGCAGCCCCCCGGGACAGGGGGCCTACGAGCAGTACTTC	CASSPPGQGAYEQYF
TRBD1	TRBV12-3/TRBV12-4	TRBJ2-5	NA	TGTGCCAGCAGGGAGACAGGGGAAGAGACCCAGTACTTC	CASRETGEETQYF
NA	TRBV6-5	TRBJ2-7	NA	TGTGCCAGCAGTTACTCGAGGCACCTGAGTGACGAGCAGTACTTC	CASSYSRHLSDEQYF